This T cell receptor (beta chain) was observed in a study of T cells in Graves' hyperthyroidism and ophthalmopathy. It was RNA transcripts that yielded the amplified TCR beta CDR3 regions. The TCR CDR3 first-round RT-PCR relied on the HTBI primer set. TCRdb reprocessed the multiplex PCR reads via MiXCR and lists one record per CDR3 protein. The data contain approximately 740,000 distinct CDR3 sequences, about 14% of them singletons. V gave up 8 bases and J gave up 4 bases; unmatched junction bases: 9. This CDR3 spans 17 amino acids. Looked up from germline, CDR1 is MGHRA and CDR2 is YSYEKL. It was considered stable Graves' hyperthyroidism when ophthalmopathy did not progress within 18 months. Researchers barred patients who had uncontrolled infection, other autoimmune disease, pregnancy or lactation.

The V gene is TRBV4-1, the J gene TRBJ2-6, with 12 bases that match TRBD1. Sequenced sample: blood. The sequence was collected from a woman between 18 and 29 years old with Graves' hyperthyroidism. The CDR3 nucleotides read TGCGCCAGCGCCCCGGGACAGGGGGCGGGAGGGGCCAACGTCCTGACTTTC. Amino acids: CASAPGQGAGGANVLTF.